This record concerns one T cell receptor beta chain sequence. The antigen is undetermined. The data belong to a study of CD4+ T cells in melanoma. Germline V gene lookup returns CDR1 DFQATT and CDR2 SNEGSKA (reference sequence). V lost 0 bases, J lost 8 bases, and 7 bases lay in between. This CDR3 is built from 11 residues. Whole-study results and caveats: Neoantigen-specific CD4+ T cells in melanoma reportedly had diverse differentiation states. CD8+ T cell, macrophage and B cell function reportedly correlated with neoantigen-specific CD4+ T cells.

TCRdb's copy holds only in-frame clones and misses some; the assay was immunoSEQ multiplex PCR. The data hold around 50,000 clones, with roughly 87% observed a single time. Sequencing used peripheral blood. The rearrangement links TRBV20-1 to TRBJ1-2, with unresolved D. The clonotype originates from a human donor with melanoma. The CDR3 is CSARDQVGYTF. The CDR3 bases are TGCAGTGCTAGAGATCAGGTCGGCTACACCTTC.